One sample yielded the 21 T cell receptor beta chains listed below, sequenced in a study of T cell responses to AZD1222 COVID-19 vaccine. The table came from immunoSEQ multiplex PCR; TCRdb's copy has only in-frame clones and leaves some out. This sample has about 110,000 clones, with around 85% found just once. Material: peripheral blood, obtained on day 0 of AZD1222 vaccination. Every receptor here comes from an adult in good health.

The gene calls are TRBV5-1 and TRBJ1-1; D not certain. The CDR3 is 16 residues long. Germline V CDR1 and CDR2: SGHRS, YFSETQ. The V and J ends lost 0 bases and 0 bases respectively, with 12 bases between them. DNA for the CDR3: TGCGCCAGCAGCTTGGAGTACCAGATTATGAACACTGAAGCTTTCTTT. Translating gives CASSLEYQIMNTEAFF.

The chain recombines TRBV14 with TRBJ2-3; perhaps D is TRBD1 or TRBD2 (5 bases each). The CDR3 is 12 amino acids. The ends were cut back, 4 bases at V and 8 bases at J, with 10 bases in the middle. From germline, CDR1 is SGHDN and CDR2 FVKESK. The CDR3, as DNA: TGTGCCAGCAGCCCTAGCAGGGCTACGCAGTATTTT. Protein product: CASSPSRATQYF. The whole variable domain, filled in from reference TRBV14 and TRBJ2-3, reads EAGVTQFPSHSVIEKGQTVTLRCDPISGHDNLYWYRRVMGKEIKFLLHFVKESKQDESGMPNNRFLAERTGGTYSTLKVQPAELEDSGVYFCASSPSRATQYFGPGTRLTVL.

The genes are TRBV19 and TRBJ2-1, with 15 bases lining up with TRBD2. The V gene's germline CDR1 is LNHDA and CDR2 SQIVND (reference sequence). The trim removed 10 bases at V and 7 bases at J, leaving 5 bases unmatched. The CDR3 contains 14 residues. CDR3 sequence (DNA): TGTGCCACCCGGACTAGCGGGAGGGGTAATGAGCAGTTCTTC. Protein: CATRTSGRGNEQFF.

The chain uses TRBV7-2 and TRBJ2-7; D ambiguous. The CDR3 loop spans 13 amino acids. Germline CDR1 reads SGHTA; CDR2 reads FQGNSA. V lost 1 base and J lost 0, with 4 bases in between. This CDR3 is CASSLDLSYEQYF. For the CDR3, the DNA is TGTGCCAGCAGCTTAGATCTCTCCTACGAGCAGTACTTC.

The DNA for the CDR3 is TGTGCCAGCAGCTCGCTAAACAGGGGGCGAAGGACTGAAGCTTTCTTT. This gives the protein CASSSLNRGRRTEAFF. This chain links TRBV5-6 with TRBJ1-1; 9 bases map to TRBD1. The germline CDR1 and CDR2 sequences are SGHDT and YYEEEE. Trimming removed 3 bases from V and 5 bases from J; junction bases left unmatched: 11. This CDR3 is 16 amino acids long. Based on the CDR3 plus reference TRBV5-6 and TRBJ1-1, the full variable domain is DAGVTQSPTHLIKTRGQQVTLRCSPKSGHDTVSWYQQALGQGPQFIFQYYEEEERQRGNFPDRFSGHQFPNYSSELNVNALLLGDSALYLCASSSLNRGRRTEAFFGQGTRLTVV.

In this sample, this clone turned up once. The chain joins TRBV7-8 to TRBJ1-6; 8 bases line up with TRBD1. The CDR3 sequence is 14 residues long. After removal of 4 bases from V and 5 bases from J, the junction contained 1 base not matched to a gene. The germline gives CDR1 SGHVS, CDR2 FQNEAQ. The CDR3 DNA sequence: TGTGCCAGCAGCTCGGACAGGGATAATTCACCCCTCCACTTT. Translation gives CASSSDRDNSPLHF. Supplemented by reference TRBV7-8 and TRBJ1-6, the full variable domain reads GAGVSQSPRYKVAKRGQDVALRCDPISGHVSLFWYQQALGQGPEFLTYFQNEAQLDKSGLPSDRFFAERPEGSVSTLKIQRTQQEDSAVYLCASSSDRDNSPLHFGNGTRLTVT.

The rearrangement uses TRBV19 and TRBJ1-1; tentative D call: TRBD1 (6 bases). The CDR3 is 16 residues long. The germline V gene has CDR1 LNHDA and CDR2 SQIVND (reference sequence). The V end lost 5 bases, the J end lost 1 base, and 17 bases lay between the germline ends. CDR3 region: CASSLRAGTTNTEAFF. CDR3 bases: TGTGCCAGTAGTTTACGGGCCGGGACAACGAACACTGAAGCTTTCTTT.

This chain connects TRBV19 to TRBJ1-5; D is ambiguous. Germline V gives CDR1 LNHDA, CDR2 SQIVND (reference sequence). V was pared by 0 bases and J by 1 base, with 7 bases between. The CDR3 is made up of 15 amino acids. This CDR3 reads CASSIDRVSNQPQHF. The CDR3 bases are TGTGCCAGTAGTATAGATCGGGTCAGCAATCAGCCCCAGCATTTT.

V usage is TRBV3-1 (or the pseudogene TRBV3-2) and J usage is TRBJ1-3; TRBD1 matches 7 bases. The germline V gene has CDR1 LGHDT and CDR2 YNNKEL (reference sequence). V lost 5 bases, J lost 5 bases, and 12 bases stayed unmatched. The length of the CDR3 is 16 residues. The CDR3 reads CASSKREGANRNTIYF. The CDR3 DNA follows: TGTGCCAGCAGCAAAAGAGAGGGGGCCAACAGAAACACCATATATTTT.

V and J are TRBV7-9 and TRBJ2-5, with 8 bases aligning to TRBD2. The CDR3 contains 14 residues. The trim removed 1 base at V and 4 bases at J, leaving 2 bases unmatched. CDR1 and CDR2 (germline): SEHNR, FQNEAQ (reference sequence). The CDR3 nucleotides read TGTGCCAGCAGCTTAGATCGGGGGGGAGAGACCCAGTACTTC. Protein sequence: CASSLDRGGETQYF.

V usage is TRBV19 and J usage is TRBJ2-7, with TRBD2 matching over 9 bases. V gave up 7 bases and J gave up 7 bases; unmatched junction bases: 8. CDR1 LNHDA and CDR2 SQIVND come from the germline V gene (reference sequence). This CDR3 spans 13 amino acids. DNA for the CDR3: TGTGCCAGTAACGGCGGGGGGGCTGGTGAGCAGTACTTC. This translates into CASNGGGAGEQYF.

This rearrangement joins TRBV18 to TRBJ1-1; D not certain. Germline V gene sequence: CDR1 KGHSH, CDR2 LQKENI. The CDR3 runs 15 residues. V shed 4 bases and J shed 1 base, with 13 bases lying between them. CDR3 DNA sequence: TGTGCCAGCTCACTGGGGTCTGGCGGGAACACTGAAGCTTTCTTT. Its protein product is CASSLGSGGNTEAFF. Full variable domain (remainder filled in from reference TRBV18 and TRBJ1-1): NAGVMQNPRHLVRRRGQEARLRCSPMKGHSHVYWYRQLPEEGLKFMVYLQKENIIDESGMPKERFSAEFPKEGPSILRIQQVVRGDSAAYFCASSLGSGGNTEAFFGQGTRLTVV.

This chain joins TRBV7-3 and TRBJ2-2, with 7 bases fitting TRBD1. The CDR3 length is 17 residues. Germline V gene data show CDR1 as SGHTA and CDR2 as FQGTGA. J gave up 1 base and V 2 bases, and 7 bases lay outside the gene matches. CDR3 residues: CASSLSPRTGNTGELFF. The DNA of the CDR3 is TGTGCCAGCAGCTTATCCCCTCGGACAGGGAACACCGGGGAGCTGTTTTTT.

This chain joins TRBV7-2 and TRBJ2-1, with a tentative D call TRBD1 (6 bases). This CDR3 has 15 residues. Trimming pared 7 bases from V and 6 bases from J, leaving 19 bases between. CDR1 and CDR2 from the germline V gene are SGHTA and FQGNSA. The CDR3 here is CASTPAGLGGNEQFF. DNA of the CDR3: TGTGCCAGCACCCCCGCCGGCTTAGGGGGCAATGAGCAGTTCTTC.

This chain connects TRBV3-1 (or the pseudogene TRBV3-2) to TRBJ2-2; 14 positions match TRBD2. The germline V gene encodes CDR1 LGHDT and CDR2 YNNKEL (reference sequence). CDR3 size: 20 residues. With V trimmed by 2 bases and J by 3 bases, 11 bases remained unmatched. DNA for the CDR3: TGTGCCAGCAGCCAACCTTACCGACTAGCGGGAGGGAAGGACACCGGGGAGCTGTTTTTT. Its translation: CASSQPYRLAGGKDTGELFF.

This clone showed up just a few times. This chain uses TRBV5-1 with TRBJ1-4, with D perhaps matching TRBD1 (5 bases). The CDR3 covers 16 residues. Germline V CDR1 and CDR2: SGHRS, YFSETQ. Trimming took off 0 bases at V and 6 bases at J, with 15 bases between the two ends. Written as DNA, the CDR3 is TGCGCCAGCAGCTTGGGGCCGGCACGGGGGGATGAAAAACTGTTTTTT. This codes for CASSLGPARGDEKLFF.

This chain joins TRBV6-2 or TRBV6-3 and TRBJ1-1; D remains ambiguous. Germline CDR1 reads MNHEY; CDR2 reads SVGEGT. V dropped 4 bases and J dropped 0 bases, with 12 bases sitting between them. CDR3 length: 15 amino acids. The CDR3 protein is CASSSPAQMNTEAFF. In DNA form, the CDR3 reads TGTGCCAGCAGTTCCCCCGCCCAGATGAACACTGAAGCTTTCTTT.

V usage is TRBV5-6 and J usage is TRBJ2-3; 7 bases line up with TRBD2. CDR1 SGHDT and CDR2 YYEEEE come from the germline V gene. The CDR3 consists of 12 residues. V was pared by 4 bases and J by 9 bases, with 5 bases of the junction left unmatched. CDR3 bases: TGTGCCAGCAGCGCGGGGGTCGTCACGCAGTATTTT. It is translated as CASSAGVVTQYF.

The V and J genes are TRBV28 and TRBJ2-1; D not certain. Trimming took off 6 bases at V and 3 bases at J, with 9 bases between the two ends. The CDR3 is 13 residues long. Germline V lookup: CDR1 MDHEN, CDR2 SYDVKM. The CDR3 sequence: CASRTANYNEQFF. The CDR3 DNA reads as TGTGCCAGCAGAACCGCCAACTACAATGAGCAGTTCTTC.

This chain links TRBV28 with TRBJ2-3; D is undetermined. The CDR3 runs to 11 residues. Germline V CDR1 and CDR2: MDHEN, SYDVKM. V lost 6 bases, J lost 6 bases, and 7 bases lay in between. Here the CDR3 DNA reads TGTGCCAGCAGCTTGTTGGATACGCAGTATTTT. This sequence encodes CASSLLDTQYF.

The V call is TRBV6-5, the J call TRBJ1-2; 9 positions agree with TRBD1. Germline V CDR1 and CDR2: MNHEY, SVGAGI. There are 14 residues in the CDR3. V dropped 6 bases and J dropped 2; count of bases not matched to a gene: 4. The CDR3 is CASRLGQGNYGYTF. DNA for the CDR3: TGTGCCAGCAGGCTGGGACAGGGCAACTATGGCTACACCTTC.